The 6 T cell receptor beta chains listed next were all sequenced from one sample in a study of regulatory T cells in long-lasting Graves disease. CDR3 regions were amplified by Arm-PCR using iRepertoire HTBI primers to build TCR beta libraries. TCRdb called the multiplex PCR reads again in MiXCR, with one record for every CDR3 protein. The sample has roughly 440,000 distinct CDR3 sequences; roughly 17% are singletons. Time point meaning: newly diagnosed GD, antithyroid drugs for less than 3 months. PBMC RNA served as the TCR library source. These data also formed part of another study, on T cells in Graves' hyperthyroidism and ophthalmopathy.

The input for sequencing was peripheral blood mononuclear cells (PBMCs), taken at new diagnosis, from a patient treated with antithyroid drugs. Receptors originate from a woman aged 18 to 35 with Graves disease.

This clonotype was seen repeatedly, ten times or more. The rearrangement links TRBV6-1 to TRBJ2-2; 8 bases match TRBD2. Trimming at V came to 2 bases and at J to 0 bases, leaving 5 bases not matched to a gene. The CDR3 length is 17 residues. The germline CDR1 and CDR2 sequences are MNHNS and SASEGT. CDR3 residues: CASSEFRGRPNTGELFF. CDR3 DNA sequence: TGTGCCAGCAGTGAATTCCGCGGGAGGCCGAACACCGGGGAGCTGTTTTTT.

This clonotype was detected many times. V usage is TRBV20-1 and J usage is TRBJ2-1; D possibly corresponds to TRBD1 (5 bases). The V gene lost 6 bases and the J gene lost 15 bases, with 18 bases spanning the gap. This CDR3 contains 11 residues. Germline CDR1 is DFQATT and CDR2 is SNEGSKA (reference sequence). The CDR3 sequence is CSAITGESRFF. The DNA for the CDR3 is TGCAGTGCCATCACAGGAGAGTCACGGTTCTTC.

The sample holds many counts of this clonotype. The chain joins TRBV6-5 to TRBJ1-2; TRBD1 agrees at 9 bases. CDR3 length equals 18 residues. V trimming: 0 bases; J trimming: 6 bases; junction bases outside the gene matches: 14. CDR1 and CDR2 from the germline V gene are MNHEY and SVGAGI. The CDR3 coding sequence is TGTGCCAGCAGTTACTCGGACAGGGGTAGCTGGGACATGGATGGCTACACCTTC. Its translation: CASSYSDRGSWDMDGYTF.

This clonotype was recorded at least ten times. This chain links TRBV6-1 with TRBJ2-7; 9 nucleotides line up with TRBD2. Germline loops: CDR1 MNHNS, CDR2 SASEGT. J lost 0 bases, V lost 10 bases, and 4 bases had no gene match. This CDR3 contains 13 residues. The DNA for the CDR3 is TGTGCCACCAATAGCGGGAGCTCCTACGAGCAGTACTTC. Its protein product is CATNSGSSYEQYF.

This clonotype was counted only a few times. This chain uses TRBV18 with TRBJ1-6; weak D call: TRBD1 (6 bases). The germline CDR1 and CDR2 sequences are KGHSH and LQKENI. The CDR3 extends over 16 amino acids. Trimming shortened V by 3 bases and J by 6 bases, and 15 bases separated the two germline ends. The CDR3 sequence is CASSPGGGQVNSPLHF. The DNA of the CDR3 is TGTGCCAGCTCACCGGGGGGCGGCCAGGTTAATTCACCCCTCCACTTT.

The V and J genes are TRBV7-6 and TRBJ1-3; D might be TRBD1 (5 bases). CDR1 is SGHVS and CDR2 is FNYEAQ in the germline V gene. This CDR3 has 16 residues. Trimming left V 1 base short and J 3 bases short, with 13 bases between. CDR3 amino acids: CASSLEAGEDGNTIYF. In nucleotides, the CDR3 is TGTGCCAGCAGCTTAGAGGCGGGGGAAGATGGAAACACCATATATTTT.